Below, 10 T cell receptor beta chains from the same sample are listed, as sequenced in a study of blood T cells in healthy people across ages. A sample-barcoded 5' primer and a J-beta primer mix were used in a second PCR of roughly 6 to 11 cycles. TCRdb analysed the 5' RACE reads with MiXCR anew, one entry per CDR3 protein. The table has fewer than 800,000 distinct CDR3 sequences, around a quarter seen once. The same data also contributed to another study, on T cells of mothers and their children.

Sequencing input: blood. Receptor source: a boy younger than 18 in good health.

V usage is TRBV11-2 and J usage is TRBJ1-1, with 7 bases aligning to TRBD1. Germline V gene data show CDR1 as SGHAT and CDR2 as FQNNGV. The CDR3 covers 13 residues. J was trimmed by 5 bases and V by 5 bases; bases with no gene match: 5. CDR3 protein: CASSPDRSTEAFF. In DNA form, the CDR3 reads TGTGCCAGCAGCCCGGACAGGTCAACTGAAGCTTTCTTT.

The rearrangement links TRBV28 to TRBJ2-2, with unresolved D. CDR1 and CDR2 (germline): MDHEN, SYDVKM. V shed 7 bases and J shed 2 bases, with 8 bases lying between them. CDR3 length: 13 amino acids. CDR3 nucleotide sequence: TGTGCCAGCACTTTGTTTAACACCGGGGAGCTGTTTTTT. It translates to CASTLFNTGELFF.

In this sample, this clonotype turned up a few times. The chain combines TRBV7-9 with TRBJ1-2; unclear D gene. Trimming took 3 bases from V and 3 from J, leaving 5 bases between them. Germline V gene lookup returns CDR1 SEHNR and CDR2 FQNEAQ (reference sequence). The CDR3 runs 12 residues. The CDR3, as DNA: TGTGCCAGCAGCTTTTCAGACTATGGCTACACCTTC. Its protein product is CASSFSDYGYTF.

The chain recombines TRBV6-1 with TRBJ2-5, with 9 bases aligning to TRBD1. The germline gives CDR1 MNHNS, CDR2 SASEGT. J was trimmed by 5 bases and V by 7 bases; bases with no gene match: 11. This CDR3 is 15 amino acids long. CDR3 nucleotide sequence: TGTGCCAGCACCTACAGGGGGCCTGGTATGGAGACCCAGTACTTC. It is translated as CASTYRGPGMETQYF.

This chain joins TRBV27 and TRBJ1-4; D gene uncertain. V was pared by 6 bases and J by 4 bases, with 6 bases between. The CDR3 has 12 amino acids. Looked up from germline, CDR1 is MNHEY and CDR2 is SMNVEV (reference sequence). CDR3 residues: CASRGVNEKLFF. The CDR3 DNA reads TGTGCCAGCAGGGGTGTTAATGAAAAACTGTTTTTT.

This clonotype was counted between two and nine times. The chain uses TRBV20-1 and TRBJ2-6; possibly TRBD2 for D (7 bases). The CDR3 covers 16 residues. CDR1 is DFQATT and CDR2 is SNEGSKA in the germline V gene (reference sequence). V was pared by 1 base and J by 4 bases, with 14 bases between. DNA of the CDR3: TGCAGTGCTAGAGGGGCGGGGGCAGTGGGGGCCAACGTCCTGACTTTC. This sequence encodes CSARGAGAVGANVLTF.

This clonotype was picked up a small number of times. This chain links TRBV7-2 with TRBJ2-7; D gene ambiguous. CDR1 is SGHTA and CDR2 is FQGNSA in the germline V gene. V lost 5 bases and J lost 4, with 18 bases in between. This CDR3 contains 15 residues. Here the CDR3 reads CASSPTFARLYEQYF. The CDR3 DNA reads TGTGCCAGCAGCCCGACCTTTGCGCGGTTATACGAGCAGTACTTC.

The DNA of the CDR3 is TGTGCCAGCAGTTTATCCCCATTCAGGACTAGTAAAATCGACGAGCAGTACTTC. It translates to CASSLSPFRTSKIDEQYF. The gene calls are TRBV27 and TRBJ2-7; 7 bases fit TRBD2. V shed 0 bases and J 5 bases; nucleotides not matched to a gene: 16. Germline V CDR1 and CDR2: MNHEY, SMNVEV (reference sequence). This CDR3 contains 18 residues.

This sequence joins TRBV19 and TRBJ2-1; no firm D call. This CDR3 contains 14 residues. Germline V gene lookup returns CDR1 LNHDA and CDR2 SQIVND (reference sequence). The V end was cut by 6 bases, the J end by 4 bases, with 13 bases between. CDR3 bases: TGTGCCAGTAGCGCCCTCACCCGATACAATGAGCAGTTCTTC. It translates to CASSALTRYNEQFF.

The rearrangement joins TRBV5-1 to TRBJ2-5; no reliable D call. The ends were cut back, 0 bases at V and 3 bases at J, with 9 bases in the middle. CDR3 length: 14 residues. Looked up from germline, CDR1 is SGHRS and CDR2 is YFSETQ. The CDR3, as DNA: TGCGCCAGCAGCTTGGGAGACGCAGAAGAGACCCAGTACTTC. It translates to CASSLGDAEETQYF.